This T cell receptor (beta chain) appears in the sequencing data of a study of blood T cell repertoires in COVID-19. Study in general: Italy, Spain and the United States were the sources of the convalescent and acute COVID-19 samples. PBMCs, B-cell-depleted T cells, or T cells provided the cDNA or gDNA that made up the material.

Original processing methods: By means of reference gene primer amplification, nucleated cell counts were estimated. Using immunoSEQ multiplex PCR, the repertoire was profiled, and TCRdb retains in-frame clones only, with some absent. The V and J calls and clone size are taken from that table; D and trimming were inferred from the DNA. The repertoire includes tens of thousands of clones, roughly 90% of them detected once, and about 2.9% sits in the top ten. Trimming removed 4 bases at V and 0 bases at J, with 13 bases between. CDR1 and CDR2 (germline): LNHDA, SQIVND (reference sequence). The CDR3 is 16 residues long.

The receptor was isolated from a man aged 45-65 years with active COVID-19. Sequencing was done on a sample of peripheral blood. The V and J genes are TRBV19 and TRBJ2-4; no firm D call. CDR3 protein: CASSTGPRLAKNIQYF. CDR3 in DNA: TGTGCCAGTAGTACAGGCCCCCGTCTAGCCAAAAACATTCAGTACTTC.